This T cell receptor (beta chain) stems from a study of T cells after yellow fever vaccination. Whole-study context: Preparation of fractions with low cell numbers was performed using SMART-Seq v4 Ultra Low Input. Study results and limitations: Some clonotypes, a small share, were shared between CD4 and CD8 compartments. Reappearance after the booster was observed for most primary-vaccination clones (about 96% CD4, about 86% CD8).

A 5'RACE template-switching step, the method used to make TCR cDNA, added a universal primer site and UMIs. TCRdb called the 5' RACE reads again in MiXCR, with one record for every CDR3 protein. The sample lists about 220,000 distinct CDR3 sequences; 3.2% were seen once. CDR1 and CDR2 from the germline V gene are SGHTA and FQGNSA. The CDR3 has 14 residues. Deletions cut 4 bases from V and 5 bases from J, with 14 bases between. This clonotype was seen ten or more times. Its target is unknown. Sequencing was performed on CD4+ T cells sorted from PBMCs, taken 10 days after the yellow fever booster vaccination. The genes are TRBV7-2 and TRBJ2-5; possible D gene TRBD2, 6 bases. This clonotype was obtained from a man aged 18 to 29 who received the YFV17D yellow fever vaccine. The CDR3 bases are TGTGCCAGCAGCTCATCCGCGGGGCGGGAGACCCAGTACTTC. As protein: CASSSSAGRETQYF. Based on the CDR3 plus reference TRBV7-2 and TRBJ2-5, the full variable domain is GAGVSQSPSNKVTEKGKDVELRCDPISGHTALYWYRQSLGQGLEFLIYFQGNSAPDKSGLPSDRFSAERTGGSVSTLTIQRTQQEDSAVYLCASSSSAGRETQYFGPGTRLLVL.